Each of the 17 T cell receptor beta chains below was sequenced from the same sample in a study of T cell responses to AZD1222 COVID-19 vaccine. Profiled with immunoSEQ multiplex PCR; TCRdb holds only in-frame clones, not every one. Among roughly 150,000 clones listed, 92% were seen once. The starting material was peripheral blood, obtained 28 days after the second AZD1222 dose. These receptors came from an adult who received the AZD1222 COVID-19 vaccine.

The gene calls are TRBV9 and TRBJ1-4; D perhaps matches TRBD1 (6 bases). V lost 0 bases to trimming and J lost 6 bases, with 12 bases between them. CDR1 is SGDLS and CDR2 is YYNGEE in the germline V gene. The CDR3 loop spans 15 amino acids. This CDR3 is CASSVGDKGYEKLFF. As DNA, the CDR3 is TGTGCCAGCAGCGTAGGGGACAAGGGGTATGAAAAACTGTTTTTT.

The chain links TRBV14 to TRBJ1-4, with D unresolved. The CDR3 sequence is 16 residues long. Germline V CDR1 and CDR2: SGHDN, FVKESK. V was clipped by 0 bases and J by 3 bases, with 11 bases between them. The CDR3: CASSQDPGEPNEKLFF. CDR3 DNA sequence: TGTGCCAGCAGCCAAGATCCCGGGGAACCTAATGAAAAACTGTTTTTT.

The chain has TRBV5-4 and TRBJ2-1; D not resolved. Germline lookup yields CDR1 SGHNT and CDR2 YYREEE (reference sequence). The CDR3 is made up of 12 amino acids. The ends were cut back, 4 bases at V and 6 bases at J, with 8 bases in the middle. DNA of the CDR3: TGTGCCAGCAGCATTGACCTCAATGAGCAGTTCTTC. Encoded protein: CASSIDLNEQFF.

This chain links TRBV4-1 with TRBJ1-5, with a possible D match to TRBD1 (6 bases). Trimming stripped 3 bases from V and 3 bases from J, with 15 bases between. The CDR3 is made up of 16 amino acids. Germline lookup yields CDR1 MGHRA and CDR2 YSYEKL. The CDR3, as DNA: TGCGCCAGCAGCCAGGGTACGACAGGAATCAATCAGCCCCAGCATTTT. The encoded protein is CASSQGTTGINQPQHF.

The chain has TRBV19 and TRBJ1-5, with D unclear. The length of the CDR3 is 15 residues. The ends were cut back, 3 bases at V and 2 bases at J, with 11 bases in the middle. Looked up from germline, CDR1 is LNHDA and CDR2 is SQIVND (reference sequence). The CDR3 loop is CASSIKVDGNQPQHF. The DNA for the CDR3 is TGTGCCAGTAGTATCAAGGTAGATGGCAATCAGCCCCAGCATTTT.

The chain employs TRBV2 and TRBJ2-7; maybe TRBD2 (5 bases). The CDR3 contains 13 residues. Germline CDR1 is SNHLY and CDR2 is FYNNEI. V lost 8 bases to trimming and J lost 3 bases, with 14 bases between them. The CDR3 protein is CASGRTRNYEQYF. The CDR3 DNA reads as TGTGCCAGCGGACGAACTAGGAACTACGAGCAGTACTTC.

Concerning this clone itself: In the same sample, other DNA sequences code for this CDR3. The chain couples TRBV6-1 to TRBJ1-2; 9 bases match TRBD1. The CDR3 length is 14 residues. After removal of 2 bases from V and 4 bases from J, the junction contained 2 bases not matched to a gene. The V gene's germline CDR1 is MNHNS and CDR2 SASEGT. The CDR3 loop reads CASSEPGQGYGYTF. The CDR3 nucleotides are TGTGCCAGCAGTGAACCGGGACAGGGCTATGGCTACACCTTC.

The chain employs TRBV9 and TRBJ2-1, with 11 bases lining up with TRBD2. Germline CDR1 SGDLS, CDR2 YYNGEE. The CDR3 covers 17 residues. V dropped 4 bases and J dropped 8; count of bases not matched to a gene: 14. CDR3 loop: CASSTPLAGGPEDEQFF. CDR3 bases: TGTGCCAGCAGCACTCCCTTAGCGGGGGGGCCCGAGGATGAGCAGTTCTTC. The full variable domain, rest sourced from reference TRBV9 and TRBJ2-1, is DSGVTQTPKHLITATGQRVTLRCSPRSGDLSVYWYQQSLDQGLQFLIQYYNGEERAKGNILERFSAQQFPDLHSELNLSSLELGDSALYFCASSTPLAGGPEDEQFFGPGTRLTVL.

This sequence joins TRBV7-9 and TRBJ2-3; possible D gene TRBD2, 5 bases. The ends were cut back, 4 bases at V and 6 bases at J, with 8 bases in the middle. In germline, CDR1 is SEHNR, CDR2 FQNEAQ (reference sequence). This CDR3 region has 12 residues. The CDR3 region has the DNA TGTGCCAGCAGCTCGAGGAGGGATACGCAGTATTTT. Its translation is CASSSRRDTQYF.

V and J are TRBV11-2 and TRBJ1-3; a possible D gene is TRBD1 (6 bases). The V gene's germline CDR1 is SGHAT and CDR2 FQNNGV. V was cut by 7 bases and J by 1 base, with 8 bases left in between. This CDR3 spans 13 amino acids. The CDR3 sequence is CASTQGSGNTIYF. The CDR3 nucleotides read TGTGCCAGCACCCAGGGGTCTGGAAACACCATATATTTT.

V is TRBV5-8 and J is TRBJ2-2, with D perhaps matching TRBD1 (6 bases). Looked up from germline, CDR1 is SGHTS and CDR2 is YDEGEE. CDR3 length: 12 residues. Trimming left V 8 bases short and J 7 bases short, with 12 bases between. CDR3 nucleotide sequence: TGTGCCAGTCAGGGGTTTGGCGGGGAGCTGTTTTTT. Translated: CASQGFGGELFF. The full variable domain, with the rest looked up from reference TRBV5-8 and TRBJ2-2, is EAGVTQSPTHLIKTRGQQATLRCSPISGHTSVYWYQQALGLGLQFLLWYDEGEERNRGNFPPRFSGRQFPNYSSELNVNALELEDSALYLCASQGFGGELFFGEGSRLTVL.

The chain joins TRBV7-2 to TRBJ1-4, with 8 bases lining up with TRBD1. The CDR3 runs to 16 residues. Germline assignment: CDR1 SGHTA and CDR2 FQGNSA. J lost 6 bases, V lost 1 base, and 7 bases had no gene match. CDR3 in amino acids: CASSLEVATGDEKLFF. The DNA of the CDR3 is TGTGCCAGCAGCTTAGAGGTTGCGACAGGGGATGAAAAACTGTTTTTT.

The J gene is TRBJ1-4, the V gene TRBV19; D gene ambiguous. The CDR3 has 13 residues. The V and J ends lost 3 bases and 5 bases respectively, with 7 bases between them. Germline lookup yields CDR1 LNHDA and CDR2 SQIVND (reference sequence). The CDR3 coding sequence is TGTGCCAGTAGTATTTATGGGAATGAAAAACTGTTTTTT. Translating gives CASSIYGNEKLFF.

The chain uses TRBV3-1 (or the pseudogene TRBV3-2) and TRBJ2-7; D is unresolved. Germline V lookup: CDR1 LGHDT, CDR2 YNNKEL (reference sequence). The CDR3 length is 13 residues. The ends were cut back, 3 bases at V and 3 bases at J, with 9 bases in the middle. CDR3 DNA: TGTGCCAGCAGCCACGGCGTCTACTACGAGCAGTACTTC. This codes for CASSHGVYYEQYF.

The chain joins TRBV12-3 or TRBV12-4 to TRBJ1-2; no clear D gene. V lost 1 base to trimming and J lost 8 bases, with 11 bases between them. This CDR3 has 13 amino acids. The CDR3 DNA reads TGTGCCAGCAGTTTAGAAACAGTAGGAGGCTACACCTTC. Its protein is CASSLETVGGYTF.

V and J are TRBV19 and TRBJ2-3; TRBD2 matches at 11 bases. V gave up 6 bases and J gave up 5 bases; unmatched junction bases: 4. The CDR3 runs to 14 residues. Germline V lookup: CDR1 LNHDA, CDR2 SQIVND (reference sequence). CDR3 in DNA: TGTGCCAGTAGGACTAGCGGGGACGGAGATACGCAGTATTTT. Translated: CASRTSGDGDTQYF.

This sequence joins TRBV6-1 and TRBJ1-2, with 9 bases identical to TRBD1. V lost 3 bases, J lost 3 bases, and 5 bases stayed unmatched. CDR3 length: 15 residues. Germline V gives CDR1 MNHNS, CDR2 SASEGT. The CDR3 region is CASSEGTGGDYGYTF. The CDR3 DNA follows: TGTGCCAGCAGTGAGGGTACAGGGGGCGACTATGGCTACACCTTC.